The 29 T cell receptor beta chains listed next were all sequenced from one sample in a study of CD8 T cells in Susac syndrome. With random hexamers, reverse transcription was performed on about 0.5 to 1 ug of RNA. TCRdb reprocessed the immunoSEQ multiplex PCR reads via MiXCR and lists one record per CDR3 protein. The sample carries around 200,000 distinct CDR3 sequences, 95% recorded once. The specimen was CD4+ T cells from PBMCs. These receptors came from a human donor with multiple sclerosis.

The chain links TRBV18 to TRBJ2-3; no reliable D call. V shed 2 bases and J shed 2 bases, with 8 bases lying between them. The CDR3 loop spans 14 amino acids. The germline gives CDR1 KGHSH, CDR2 LQKENI. DNA for the CDR3: TGTGCCAGCTCACCAATCCTCTCCACAGATACGCAGTATTTT. Protein: CASSPILSTDTQYF.

V usage is TRBV29-1 and J usage is TRBJ1-2; 7 nucleotides align to TRBD1. With V trimmed by 3 bases and J by 2 bases, 0 bases remained unmatched. This CDR3 has 12 residues. Germline values: CDR1 SQVTM, CDR2 ANQGSEA. The CDR3 spells CSVETGNYGYTF. Here the CDR3 DNA reads TGCAGCGTTGAGACAGGGAACTATGGCTACACCTTC.

The V gene is TRBV6-5, the J gene TRBJ2-3; 9 positions agree with TRBD1. Germline CDR1 reads MNHEY; CDR2 reads SVGAGI. Losses at the gene ends were 2 bases for V and 0 bases for J; bases not matched to a gene: 9. This CDR3 spans 18 amino acids. CDR3 in DNA: TGTGCCAGCAGTTACCCGTCGGGACAGGGAACTAGCACAGATACGCAGTATTTT. It specifies CASSYPSGQGTSTDTQYF.

This rearrangement joins TRBV2 to TRBJ2-7, with D tentatively TRBD1 (5 bases). CDR3 size: 14 residues. The germline CDR1 and CDR2 sequences are SNHLY and FYNNEI. Trimming removed 7 bases at V and 4 bases at J, with 17 bases between. CDR3 loop: CASTSPGHLYEQYV. CDR3 in DNA: TGTGCCAGCACCTCCCCAGGACACCTTTACGAGCAGTACGTC.

The rearrangement uses TRBV20-1 and TRBJ1-6; D is undetermined. Germline loops: CDR1 DFQATT, CDR2 SNEGSKA (reference sequence). V lost 0 bases, J lost 10 bases, and 19 bases lay in between. CDR3 size: 16 residues. CDR3 protein: CSARDLASSAISPLHF. The CDR3 bases are TGCAGTGCTAGAGATCTCGCCAGTTCAGCGATATCACCCCTCCACTTT.

The CDR3 DNA follows: TGTGCCAGCAGTTCGACTAGCGGGGGAGGAAATGAGCAGTTCTTC. Translating it yields CASSSTSGGGNEQFF. V gene TRBV2 combines with J gene TRBJ2-1, with 12 positions matching TRBD2. The CDR3 spans 15 residues. Trimming removed 5 bases from V and 7 bases from J; junction bases left unmatched: 6. CDR1 and CDR2 from the germline V gene are SNHLY and FYNNEI.

CDR3 residues: CASSLFRGDGYTF. The CDR3 DNA reads TGTGCCAGCAGTTTGTTTCGGGGGGATGGCTACACCTTC. The J gene is TRBJ1-2, the V gene TRBV12-3 or TRBV12-4; D perhaps matches TRBD1 (5 bases). Trimming cost V 3 bases and J 6 bases, with 11 bases left between them. The CDR3 contains 13 residues.

The chain is built from TRBV3-1 and TRBJ2-3; D not resolved. CDR1 is LGHDT and CDR2 is YNNKEL in the germline V gene (reference sequence). The germline V and J ends were trimmed by 2 bases and 8 bases, with 14 bases remaining between them. The CDR3 contains 14 residues. CDR3 protein: CASSQSGVLVTQYF. The CDR3, as DNA: TGTGCCAGCAGCCAAAGTGGAGTCCTCGTTACGCAGTATTTT.

The chain joins TRBV5-1 to TRBJ1-4; D might be TRBD1 (5 bases). Trimming cost V 3 bases and J 5 bases, with 14 bases left between them. Germline-derived CDR1 and CDR2 are SGHRS and YFSETQ. The CDR3 spans 15 residues. The CDR3 sequence: CASSSTTALNEKLFF. CDR3 nucleotides: TGCGCCAGCAGCTCGACGACAGCCCTAAATGAAAAACTGTTTTTT.

This clonotype was detected only a few times. The gene calls are TRBV20-1 and TRBJ2-5; TRBD1 or TRBD2 may be the D gene (5 bases each). The CDR3 extends over 12 amino acids. V lost 7 bases, J lost 4 bases, and 13 bases lay in between. Germline assignment: CDR1 DFQATT and CDR2 SNEGSKA (reference sequence). Here the CDR3 DNA reads TGCAGTGTCGACCGGGGCGGAGAGACCCAGTACTTC. It yields the protein CSVDRGGETQYF.

The chain links TRBV27 to TRBJ2-1, with D possibly matching TRBD2 (6 bases). V gave up 9 bases and J gave up 5 bases, with 11 bases separating them. The germline V gene has CDR1 MNHEY and CDR2 SMNVEV (reference sequence). The CDR3 runs 12 residues. The CDR3 loop is CASKRAHNEQFF. The CDR3 DNA reads TGTGCCAGTAAGCGGGCCCACAATGAGCAGTTCTTC.

The V and J genes are TRBV20-1 and TRBJ2-3; 7 bases map to TRBD2. The CDR3 runs 15 residues. Per germline, CDR1 DFQATT and CDR2 SNEGSKA (reference sequence). With 3 bases clipped from V and 1 base from J, the junction kept 7 bases outside the gene matches. Here the CDR3 DNA reads TGCAGTGCTAGTACAGGACTAGATGGCACAGATACGCAGTATTTT. Its translation: CSASTGLDGTDTQYF.

The rearrangement joins TRBV3-1 to TRBJ1-4; D is unclear. CDR3 length: 14 amino acids. V gave up 1 base and J gave up 1 base, with 4 bases separating them. Germline V lookup: CDR1 LGHDT, CDR2 YNNKEL (reference sequence). The chain's CDR3 is CASSQGITNEKLFF. The CDR3 coding sequence is TGTGCCAGCAGCCAAGGGATAACTAATGAAAAACTGTTTTTT.

V usage is TRBV30 and J usage is TRBJ1-5, with TRBD1 matching 8 bases. Germline V gives CDR1 GTSNPN, CDR2 SVGIG (reference sequence). CDR3 size: 18 residues. The J segment lost 0 bases and the V segment lost 3 bases, leaving 13 bases of the junction unmatched. CDR3 sequence (DNA): TGTGCCTGGAGCAAGAGGACAGGGAATCCGTATAGCAATCAGCCCCAGCATTTT. Its protein product is CAWSKRTGNPYSNQPQHF.

Written as DNA, the CDR3 is TGCAGCGTTCCCTCCGGCGCAGGGATAAAGGACTATGGCTACACCTTC. It yields the protein CSVPSGAGIKDYGYTF. The chain uses TRBV29-1 and TRBJ1-2; TRBD1 might be the D (5 bases). The CDR3 covers 16 residues. From germline, CDR1 is SQVTM and CDR2 ANQGSEA. Trimming took 5 bases from V and 3 from J, leaving 22 bases between them.

The rearrangement links TRBV20-1 to TRBJ2-5, with D possibly matching TRBD1 (5 bases). This CDR3 comprises 12 residues. Trimming took 7 bases from V and 4 from J, leaving 13 bases between them. CDR1 and CDR2 from the germline V gene are DFQATT and SNEGSKA (reference sequence). The CDR3 sequence is CSGGALGETQYF. CDR3 sequence (DNA): TGCAGTGGGGGCGCGCTAGGAGAGACCCAGTACTTC.

V and J are TRBV6-5 and TRBJ1-1, with 9 bases lining up with TRBD1. Germline V gene lookup returns CDR1 MNHEY and CDR2 SVGAGI. After removal of 4 bases from V and 5 bases from J, the junction contained 2 bases not matched to a gene. CDR3 length: 13 residues. CDR3 nucleotides: TGTGCCAGCAGTTTTGGACAGGGGACTGAAGCTTTCTTT. Its protein product is CASSFGQGTEAFF.

This rearrangement joins TRBV14 to TRBJ1-1; D possibly corresponds to TRBD1 (5 bases). Trimming stripped 2 bases from V and 1 base from J, with 11 bases between. The CDR3 has 15 amino acids. CDR1 is SGHDN and CDR2 is FVKESK in the germline V gene. DNA of the CDR3: TGTGCCAGCAGCCAAAGCGTCAGGGCGAACACTGAAGCTTTCTTT. Amino acid sequence: CASSQSVRANTEAFF.

The rearrangement links TRBV10-3 to TRBJ1-1; a weak D match, TRBD1 (5 bases). The CDR3 consists of 12 residues. The V and J ends lost 11 bases and 3 bases respectively, with 13 bases between them. Germline CDR1 and CDR2: ENHRY and SYGVKD. CDR3 DNA: TGTGCCTCCACGATGGGGGACACTGAAGCTTTCTTT. It specifies CASTMGDTEAFF.

Here the CDR3 DNA reads TGCAGTGCTAGAGGCTGGGCTAGCGGGGTAAATGAGCAGTTCTTC. Protein: CSARGWASGVNEQFF. The chain recombines TRBV20-1 with TRBJ2-1; TRBD2 matches at 9 bases. V shed 1 base and J 7 bases; nucleotides not matched to a gene: 8. The germline V gene encodes CDR1 DFQATT and CDR2 SNEGSKA (reference sequence). The CDR3 extends over 15 amino acids.

The chain employs TRBV9 and TRBJ1-3; D is perhaps TRBD1 (6 bases). Germline V lookup: CDR1 SGDLS, CDR2 YYNGEE. The CDR3 runs to 16 residues. V was cut by 2 bases and J by 0 bases, with 12 bases left in between. The CDR3 loop is CASSVGGRRSGNTIYF. DNA of the CDR3: TGTGCCAGCAGCGTTGGGGGCAGACGCTCTGGAAACACCATATATTTT. Looking up the rest from reference TRBV9 and TRBJ1-3 gives the full variable domain: DSGVTQTPKHLITATGQRVTLRCSPRSGDLSVYWYQQSLDQGLQFLIQYYNGEERAKGNILERFSAQQFPDLHSELNLSSLELGDSALYFCASSVGGRRSGNTIYFGEGSWLTVV.

The chain is built from TRBV20-1 and TRBJ2-7, with 7 bases lining up with TRBD1. The CDR3 is 13 amino acids. J was trimmed by 3 bases and V by 0 bases; bases with no gene match: 2. Germline-derived CDR1 and CDR2 are DFQATT and SNEGSKA (reference sequence). CDR3 loop: CSAREGQLYEQYF. In DNA form, the CDR3 reads TGCAGTGCTAGAGAGGGACAGCTCTACGAGCAGTACTTC.

The chain recombines TRBV3-1 with TRBJ2-5; D is possibly TRBD2 (6 bases). CDR3 size: 16 residues. The germline V gene encodes CDR1 LGHDT and CDR2 YNNKEL (reference sequence). Trimming took off 4 bases at V and 0 bases at J, with 15 bases between the two ends. DNA of the CDR3: TGTGCCAGCAGCCGAACGACGGGGGACTACCAAGAGACCCAGTACTTC. Translation gives CASSRTTGDYQETQYF.

The chain carries TRBV7-3 and TRBJ2-2, with unresolved D. Trimming took off 4 bases at V and 0 bases at J, with 9 bases between the two ends. The germline CDR1 and CDR2 sequences are SGHTA and FQGTGA. This CDR3 spans 15 amino acids. The CDR3 sequence: CASSSGMANTGELFF. The CDR3 nucleotides are TGTGCCAGCAGCTCCGGAATGGCGAACACCGGGGAGCTGTTTTTT.

This chain joins TRBV20-1 and TRBJ2-3; TRBD2 agrees at 9 bases. With V trimmed by 4 bases and J by 2 bases, 10 bases remained unmatched. CDR1 is DFQATT and CDR2 is SNEGSKA in the germline V gene (reference sequence). This CDR3 comprises 16 residues. The CDR3 DNA reads as TGCAGTGCTACGCCCGCAGCGGGGGGCGTCACAGATACGCAGTATTTT. Amino acids: CSATPAAGGVTDTQYF.

V is TRBV6-1 and J is TRBJ2-1; TRBD1 might be the D (5 bases). V was shortened by 1 base and J by 9 bases, with 7 bases between the two germline ends. The germline CDR1 and CDR2 sequences are MNHNS and SASEGT. The CDR3 runs 12 residues. CDR3 DNA: TGTGCCAGCAGTGAAGATAGGGGTGAGCAGTTCTTC. As protein: CASSEDRGEQFF.

V and J are TRBV12-3 or TRBV12-4 and TRBJ1-2, with D possibly TRBD1 on 6 matching bases. Trimming removed 6 bases from V and 5 bases from J, with 16 bases in between. There are 14 residues in the CDR3. In DNA, the CDR3 is TGTGCCAGCAGAGGCTCAACAGGGTTATATGGCTACACCTTC. Encoded protein: CASRGSTGLYGYTF.

This chain joins TRBV20-1 and TRBJ1-2; 7 bases are a match to TRBD1. Unmatched junction bases numbered 4, after V lost 3 bases and J lost 3 bases. Germline values: CDR1 DFQATT, CDR2 SNEGSKA (reference sequence). This CDR3 spans 13 amino acids. The CDR3 here is CSASDDRDYGYTF. CDR3 nucleotides: TGCAGTGCTAGCGACGACAGGGACTATGGCTACACCTTC.

The chain links TRBV14 to TRBJ2-1, with 7 bases that match TRBD1. The V and J ends lost 3 bases and 12 bases, in that order; junction bases with no gene match: 8. Germline V gives CDR1 SGHDN, CDR2 FVKESK. CDR3 length: 13 residues. CDR3 DNA sequence: TGTGCCAGCAGCCAGGGCAGGGGGTACAGGCAGTTCTTC. Translating gives CASSQGRGYRQFF.